This paragraph covers one T cell receptor beta chain sequence. Its antigen is not identified. The data originate from a study of metastatic and nonmetastatic thyroid tumors. About the study: Blood and tumor or nodule tissue repertoires from malignant and benign thyroid patients were compared.

Findings and caveats of the study: Significantly greater TCR beta diversity was reportedly found in malignant thyroid tumors than in benign nodules (in blood and tumor).

Authors' processing steps: It was from CDR3 differences across clinicopathological groups that a distant-metastasis classifier for papillary thyroid cancer was built. TCRdb ran MiXCR on the PCR reads. The V and J calls reflect TCRdb's pipeline rather than the authors' work. The sample has approximately 70,000 clones, about 4% seen once. CDR3 size: 14 residues. Trimming cost V 3 bases and J 2 bases; bases outside gene matches: 5. The V gene's germline CDR1 is GTSNPN and CDR2 SVGIG (reference sequence). Patients were all untreated before their thyroid surgery. The sample taken for sequencing was blood. The rearrangement uses TRBV30 and TRBJ2-3; 7 bases align to TRBD2. The origin of this receptor is a female donor with papillary thyroid cancer or a benign thyroid nodule (not recorded which). Some clones in this sample may be carry-over from other donors' samples. CDR3 nucleotide sequence: TGTGCCTGGAGCCCAGGACTAGTCACAGATACGCAGTATTTT. Protein sequence: CAWSPGLVTDTQYF.